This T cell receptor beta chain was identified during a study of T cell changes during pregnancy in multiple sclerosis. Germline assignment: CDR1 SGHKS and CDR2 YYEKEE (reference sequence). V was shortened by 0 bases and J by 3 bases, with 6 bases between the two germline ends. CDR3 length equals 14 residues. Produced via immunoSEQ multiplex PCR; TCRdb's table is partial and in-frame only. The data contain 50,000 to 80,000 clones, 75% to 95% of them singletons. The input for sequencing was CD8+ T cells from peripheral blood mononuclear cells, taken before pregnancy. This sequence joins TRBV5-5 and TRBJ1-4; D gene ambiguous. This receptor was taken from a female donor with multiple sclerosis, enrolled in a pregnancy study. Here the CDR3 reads CASSLGRSNEKLFF. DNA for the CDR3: TGTGCCAGCAGCTTGGGCAGGTCTAATGAAAAACTGTTTTTT.